Listed below are T cell receptor beta chains from one sample, sequenced in a study of blood T cell repertoires in COVID-19. Some clones are missing from TCRdb's copy, which holds only in-frame ones; the method was immunoSEQ multiplex PCR. The data show some 390,000 clones, with around 84% seen just once and 3% held by the top ten. The sample taken for sequencing was peripheral blood. The receptors were gathered from a human donor in a cohort sampled during active COVID-19. CDR3s leave out the opening cysteine and the closing phenylalanine or tryptophan.

TRBJ2-7 | TRBV18 | ASSPIRSSGSLAYEQY
TRBJ2-7 | TRBV4-1 | ASSYIQGAYEQY
TRBJ2-3 | TRBV5-1 | ASSLRQRTDTQY
TRBJ1-6 | TRBV6-5 | ASREWSSYNSPLH
TRBJ1-5 | TRBV7-9 | ASSAGTPYQPQH
TRBJ1-3 | TRBV10-3 | AISGTDSGNTIY
TRBJ2-7 | TRBV28 | ASRTTAHYEQY
TRBJ1-5 | TRBV19 | ASTRTVWGSYSNQPQH
TRBJ2-7 | TRBV19 | ASSLRDRGSMEQY
TRBJ1-4 | TRBV27 | ASSPDTGDPNEKLF
TRBJ2-3 | TRBV28 | ASSSSLAGFADTQY
TRBJ1-2 | TRBV5-1 | ASSSEGYYGYT
TRBJ1-4 | TRBV9 | ASSLRTSTGVNEKLF
TRBJ2-2 | TRBV7-8 | ASSHGQGIGELF
TRBJ1-1 | TRBV28 | ASSEPGMNTEAF
TRBJ2-5 | TRBV30 | AAYGGMAQY
TRBJ2-1 | TRBV5-1 | ASSLGRQGLPYNEQF
TRBJ2-5 | TRBV3-1/TRBV3-2 | ASSQDKGLAGTQY
TRBJ2-7 | TRBV7-8 | ASSLYRGRSYEQY
TRBJ2-7 | TRBV14 | ASSHSPYEQY
TRBJ2-1 | TRBV5-1 | ASRAVRGPIDEQF
TRBJ2-5 | TRBV7-9 | ASSPPGQGRGETQY
TRBJ2-5 | TRBV29-1 | SVESREGQRYQETQY
TRBJ2-3 | TRBV3-1/TRBV3-2 | ASSQDRLAGSTDTQY
TRBJ1-2 | TRBV6-1 | ASSEGTRDRRYGYT
TRBJ2-2 | TRBV18 | ASSPGGWTGELF
TRBJ2-2 | TRBV4-2 | ASSQEQTTWRRELF
TRBJ2-7 | TRBV12-3/TRBV12-4 | ASSTRQGGEQY
TRBJ1-1 | TRBV2 | ASSSGGTGKTNTEAF
TRBJ2-3 | TRBV5-1 | ASGRGSGDEDTQY
TRBJ1-5 | TRBV28 | ASSLSRTGPIYSNQPQH
TRBJ1-1 | TRBV4-2 | ASLRYPNRDKAF
TRBJ2-7 | TRBV6-4 | ASRYRDRGHEQY
TRBJ1-5 | TRBV30 | AWSRRGADGNQPQH
TRBJ1-2 | TRBV7-9 | ASSPGTGDPFYGYT
TRBJ2-7 | TRBV5-4 | ASSLASGTFYEQY
TRBJ2-1 | TRBV7-8 | ASSWIAGGGYNEQF
TRBJ2-5 | TRBV7-9 | ASSPRGEWVKLYQETQY
TRBJ2-1 | TRBV27 | ASSLAGGTNEQF
TRBJ1-1 | TRBV12-3/TRBV12-4 | ASSLGENTEAF
TRBJ2-7 | TRBV10-3 | AISGEGRAYEQY
TRBJ2-3 | TRBV29-1 | SVRSTDTQY
TRBJ1-5 | TRBV7-2 | ASSLTGGPNQPQH
TRBJ1-1 | TRBV19 | ASSQGVWTEAF
TRBJ2-7 | TRBV21-1 | ASSKAIVRSLAGYEQY
TRBJ1-1 | TRBV12-3/TRBV12-4 | ASREQPAYEAF
TRBJ2-7 | TRBV20-1 | SASSGYYEQY
TRBJ2-7 | TRBV5-1 | ASSLDRRDYEQY
TRBJ1-5 | TRBV4-2 | ASSQVGGYQPQH
TRBJ2-7 | TRBV18 | ASSQAGTEDYEQY
TRBJ1-5 | TRBV27 | ASTSGGQPQH
TRBJ1-1 | TRBV7-8 | ASSAGGRSTEAF
TRBJ2-3 | TRBV11-2 | ASSLESGEGDTQY
TRBJ2-3 | TRBV10-3 | AISELAGRGDTQY
TRBJ1-4 | TRBV2 | ASSQTAGADNEKLF
TRBJ1-6 | TRBV6-1 | ASSEPGGLSSYNSPLH
TRBJ1-6 | TRBV20-1 | SASTGQNDSPLH